This T cell receptor (beta chain) was obtained from a study of blood T cell repertoires in COVID-19. Measured with immunoSEQ multiplex PCR; TCRdb has only the in-frame clones, and not every one. The profile covers 180,000 or so clones, with roughly 84% appearing a single time and roughly 18% taken by the ten largest. The CDR3 loop spans 14 amino acids. CDR1 is SGDLS, CDR2 YYNGEE, per germline. V was shortened by 4 bases and J by 12 bases, with 20 bases between the two germline ends. The sequencing input was peripheral blood. This sequence originates from a person in their 70s with COVID-19, enrolled during active disease. The rearrangement uses TRBV9 and TRBJ2-1; a weak D match, TRBD2 (6 bases). The CDR3 coding sequence is TGTGCCAGCAGCCCCCAGCGGGTGGCGTCCTGGCAGTTCTTC. This encodes CASSPQRVASWQFF.